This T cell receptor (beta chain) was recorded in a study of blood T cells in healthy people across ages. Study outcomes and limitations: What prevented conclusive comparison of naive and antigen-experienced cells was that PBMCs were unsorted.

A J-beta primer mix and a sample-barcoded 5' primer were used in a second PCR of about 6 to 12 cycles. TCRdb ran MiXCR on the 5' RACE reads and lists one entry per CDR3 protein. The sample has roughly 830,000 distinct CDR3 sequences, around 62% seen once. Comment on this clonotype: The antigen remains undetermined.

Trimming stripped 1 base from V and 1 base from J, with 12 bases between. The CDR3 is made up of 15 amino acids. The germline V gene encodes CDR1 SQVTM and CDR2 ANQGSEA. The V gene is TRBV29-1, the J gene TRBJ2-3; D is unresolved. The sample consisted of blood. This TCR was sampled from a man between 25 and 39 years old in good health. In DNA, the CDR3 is TGCAGCGTTGAAGGGATGGGATATCGCACAGATACGCAGTATTTT. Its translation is CSVEGMGYRTDTQYF.